The clone carrying this T cell receptor (beta chain) has only one observation. Antigen specificity is unknown. Described time point: newly diagnosed, previously untreated cHL patient sample. With magnetic negative selection, CD4+ T cells were purified from PBMCs that had been thawed. Untreated, newly diagnosed classical Hodgkin lymphoma PBMCs served for comparison. This sample is drawn from a study of PD-1 blockade in classical Hodgkin lymphoma. Study results and caveats: Reported findings placed baseline TCR diversity lower in newly diagnosed patients (compared with healthy donors). Repertoire difference causes, possibly disease activity or prior therapy, remain undefined.

V lost 3 bases, J lost 7 bases, and 12 bases lay in between. The CDR3 extends over 13 amino acids. Germline V gives CDR1 MGHRA, CDR2 YSYEKL. Here immunoSEQ multiplex PCR was the method, and the copy in TCRdb shows in-frame clones only, minus some. The data show around 21,000 clones, with 90% seen just once and about 0.41% held by the top ten. This sequence originates from a human donor with classical Hodgkin lymphoma. Material for sequencing was CD4+ T cells from blood. The chain carries TRBV4-1 and TRBJ1-2, with D possibly TRBD1 on 6 matching bases. The CDR3 sequence: CASSQTGYRGYTF. For the CDR3, the DNA is TGCGCCAGCAGCCAGACAGGCTACCGTGGCTACACCTTC.